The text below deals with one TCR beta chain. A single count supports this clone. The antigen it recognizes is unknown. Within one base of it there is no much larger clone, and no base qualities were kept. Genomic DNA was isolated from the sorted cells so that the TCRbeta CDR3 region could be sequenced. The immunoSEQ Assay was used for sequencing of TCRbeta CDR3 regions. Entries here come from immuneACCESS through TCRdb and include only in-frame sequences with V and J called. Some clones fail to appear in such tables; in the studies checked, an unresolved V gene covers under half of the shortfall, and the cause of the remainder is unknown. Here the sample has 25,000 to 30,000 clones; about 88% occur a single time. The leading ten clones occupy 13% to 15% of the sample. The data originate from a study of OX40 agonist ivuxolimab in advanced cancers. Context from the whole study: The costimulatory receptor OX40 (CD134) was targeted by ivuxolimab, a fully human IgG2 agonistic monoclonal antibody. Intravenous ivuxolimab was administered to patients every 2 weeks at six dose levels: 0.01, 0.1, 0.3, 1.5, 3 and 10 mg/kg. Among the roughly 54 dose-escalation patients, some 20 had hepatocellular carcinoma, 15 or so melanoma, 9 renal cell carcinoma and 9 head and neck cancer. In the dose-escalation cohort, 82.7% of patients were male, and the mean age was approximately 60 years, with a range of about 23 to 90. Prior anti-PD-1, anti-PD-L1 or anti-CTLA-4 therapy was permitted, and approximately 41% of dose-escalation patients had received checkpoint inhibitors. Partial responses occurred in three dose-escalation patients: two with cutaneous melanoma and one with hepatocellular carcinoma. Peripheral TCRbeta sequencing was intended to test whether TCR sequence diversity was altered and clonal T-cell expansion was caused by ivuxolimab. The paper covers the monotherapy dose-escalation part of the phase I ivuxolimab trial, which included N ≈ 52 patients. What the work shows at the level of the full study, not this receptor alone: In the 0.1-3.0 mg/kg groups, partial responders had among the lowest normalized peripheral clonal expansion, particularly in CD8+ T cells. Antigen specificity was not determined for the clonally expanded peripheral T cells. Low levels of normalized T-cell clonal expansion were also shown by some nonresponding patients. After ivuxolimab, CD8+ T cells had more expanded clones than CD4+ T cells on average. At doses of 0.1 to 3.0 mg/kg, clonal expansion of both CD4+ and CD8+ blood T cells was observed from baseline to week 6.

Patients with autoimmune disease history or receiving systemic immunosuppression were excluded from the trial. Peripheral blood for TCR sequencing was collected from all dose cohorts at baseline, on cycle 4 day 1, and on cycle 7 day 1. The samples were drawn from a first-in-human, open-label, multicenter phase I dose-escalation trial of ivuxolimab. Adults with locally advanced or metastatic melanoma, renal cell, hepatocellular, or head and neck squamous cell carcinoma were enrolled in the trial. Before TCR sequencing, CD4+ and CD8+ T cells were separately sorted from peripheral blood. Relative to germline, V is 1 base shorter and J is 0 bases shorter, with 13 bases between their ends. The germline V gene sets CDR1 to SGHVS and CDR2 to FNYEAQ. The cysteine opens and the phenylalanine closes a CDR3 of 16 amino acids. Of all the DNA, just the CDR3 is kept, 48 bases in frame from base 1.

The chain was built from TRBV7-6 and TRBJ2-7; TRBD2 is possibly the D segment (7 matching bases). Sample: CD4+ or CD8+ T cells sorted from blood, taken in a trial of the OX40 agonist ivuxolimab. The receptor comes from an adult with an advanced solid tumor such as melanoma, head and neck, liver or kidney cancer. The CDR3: CASSLVGGPLSYEQYF. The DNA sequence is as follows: TGTGCCAGCAGCTTAGTGGGGGGGCCTCTCTCCTACGAGCAGTACTTC.